The clone carrying this TCR beta chain was picked up many times. Antigen: not known. TCRdb passed the multiplex PCR reads through MiXCR, listing each CDR3 protein once. The profile shows about 140,000 distinct CDR3 sequences, about 30% of them singletons. The data were obtained in a study of breast tumors, draining lymph nodes, adjacent tissues. Study results and caveats: Compared with basal-like, luminal-like tumors shared significantly more repertoire with nontumor tissue. Data fit most tumor T cells coming from lymph node, expanding in tumor.

Trimming at V came to 4 bases and at J to 6 bases, leaving 1 base not matched to a gene. The CDR3 extends over 12 amino acids. Germline-derived CDR1 and CDR2 are SGHRS and YFSETQ. The lymph nodes were axillary draining lymph nodes from breast cancer patients. The sequence derives from a female donor with breast cancer. Some clones in this sample may be carry-over from other donors' samples. This chain connects TRBV5-1 to TRBJ2-3; 8 nucleotides line up with TRBD2. Sequenced material: axillary lymph node tissue. The DNA of the CDR3 is TGCGCCAGCAGCCGGGGGGGGGATACGCAGTATTTT. Translating gives CASSRGGDTQYF.